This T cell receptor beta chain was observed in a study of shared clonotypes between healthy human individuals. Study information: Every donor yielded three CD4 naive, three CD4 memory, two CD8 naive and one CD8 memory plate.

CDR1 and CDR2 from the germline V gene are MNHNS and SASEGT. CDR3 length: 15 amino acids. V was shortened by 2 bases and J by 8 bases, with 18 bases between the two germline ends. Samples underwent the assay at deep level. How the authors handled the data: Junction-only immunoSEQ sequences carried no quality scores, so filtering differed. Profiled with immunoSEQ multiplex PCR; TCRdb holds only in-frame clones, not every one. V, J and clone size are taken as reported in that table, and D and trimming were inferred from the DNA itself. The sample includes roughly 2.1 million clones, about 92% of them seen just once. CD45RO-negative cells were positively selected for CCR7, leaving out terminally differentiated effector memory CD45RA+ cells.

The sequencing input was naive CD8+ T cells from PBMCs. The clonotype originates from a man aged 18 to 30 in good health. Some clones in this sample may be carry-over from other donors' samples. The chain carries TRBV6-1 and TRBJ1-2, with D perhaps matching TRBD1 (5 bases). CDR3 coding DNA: TGTGCCAGCAGTGAAAGGAGCCAGGGCGCGTCCGGCTACACCTTC. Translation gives CASSERSQGASGYTF.